A selection of T cell receptor beta chains follows, all from one sample in a study of T cell repertoires in cytomegalovirus infection. TCRdb called the reads again in MiXCR, with one record for every CDR3 protein. This table holds around 530,000 distinct CDR3 sequences, roughly 29% found once. Sample: PBMCs. The source of these receptors is a human donor in good health (CMV status not recorded). Some clones in this sample may be carry-over from other donors' samples. Both conserved end residues are part of each CDR3. The order of the fields is J gene, D gene, V gene, clone size, CDR3 DNA, CDR3 protein. D genes are given only for firm matches. Some rows have no size entry. The others give once, few or many, or a class for an expanded clone.

>TRBJ2-1|TRBD2|TRBV24-1|once
TGTGCCACCAGTGACCCCGCCGCGGGAGTAATCAATGAGCAGTTCTTC
CATSDPAAGVINEQFF
>TRBJ2-7|TRBD1|TRBV3-1|NA
TGTGCCAGCAGCCAAGAGGCCTTTCGACAGGGAGCCTACGAGCAGTACTTC
CASSQEAFRQGAYEQYF
>TRBJ2-3|TRBD1|TRBV6-2/TRBV6-3|NA
TGTGCCAGCAGACCGGGACAGACCTTCACAGATACGCAGTATTTT
CASRPGQTFTDTQYF
>TRBJ2-5|TRBD2|TRBV7-2|few
TGTGCCAGCAGCCTAAGGACTAGCGAGCAAGAGACCCAGTACTTC
CASSLRTSEQETQYF
>TRBJ2-3|NA|TRBV7-6|NA
TGTGCCAGCAGCTTAGTCGGTCAGACCGAAACAGATACGCAGTATTTT
CASSLVGQTETDTQYF
>TRBJ2-1|NA|TRBV6-1|NA
TGTGCCAGCAGTTCGGACTACCTACAGTACAATGAGCAGTTCTTC
CASSSDYLQYNEQFF
>TRBJ1-3|NA|TRBV30|few
TGTGCCTGGAGCGGGACCTCTGGAAACACCATATATTTT
CAWSGTSGNTIYF
>TRBJ2-1|TRBD2|TRBV4-1|few
TGCGCCAGCAGCCAAGTCGGAGGGAGGGCCGGGGGTGAGCAGTTCTTC
CASSQVGGRAGGEQFF
>TRBJ2-5|NA|TRBV15|NA
TGTGCCACCAGCAGAAACTACGGGTCCCAGTACTTC
CATSRNYGSQYF
>TRBJ1-5|NA|TRBV6-2/TRBV6-3|few
TGTGCCAGCACAAACAGCAGGGGAATAGGCAATCAGCCCCAGCATTTT
CASTNSRGIGNQPQHF
>TRBJ1-1|NA|TRBV30|NA
TGTGCCTGGAGTACGGCAGGGAGCATGGACACTGAAGCTTTCTTT
CAWSTAGSMDTEAFF